These 28 T cell receptor beta chains originate from one sample sequenced in a study of Graves' ophthalmopathy and Graves' hyperthyroidism. RNA transcripts were the template, and TCR beta CDR3 regions were amplified from them. The authors performed first-round RT-PCR with HTBI primers and then a second-round multiplex PCR. TCRdb re-derived calls from the multiplex PCR reads in MiXCR, one entry per CDR3 protein. Of 400,000 or so distinct CDR3 sequences detected, about 15% appear once; the ten largest clones hold around 2.4%. The sequenced sample was peripheral blood. These receptors all come from an adult woman with stable Graves' hyperthyroidism.

This clonotype was seen ten or more times. This chain uses TRBV4-1 with TRBJ2-7; D unresolved. Germline loops: CDR1 MGHRA, CDR2 YSYEKL. The CDR3 totals 16 residues. V lost 0 bases to trimming and J lost 2 bases, with 14 bases between them. The chain's CDR3 is CASSQEAQASTYEQYF. The CDR3 DNA follows: TGCGCCAGCAGCCAAGAAGCGCAGGCCAGCACCTACGAGCAGTACTTC.

CDR3 residues: CASRWEHANTGELFF. For the CDR3, the DNA is TGTGCCAGCCGGTGGGAGCACGCGAACACCGGGGAGCTGTTTTTT. This chain uses TRBV4-2 with TRBJ2-2, with a tentative D call TRBD2 (5 bases). CDR3 size: 15 residues. The V gene's germline CDR1 is LGHNA and CDR2 YNFKEQ. Trimming cost V 8 bases and J 0 bases, with 13 bases left between them.

This clonotype was counted ten times or more. The chain combines TRBV7-2 with TRBJ1-2; D gene unclear. Trimming pared 0 bases from V and 6 bases from J, leaving 11 bases between. The length of the CDR3 is 14 residues. Germline lookup yields CDR1 SGHTA and CDR2 FQGNSA. The CDR3 here is CASSLAYGSNGYTF. Written as DNA, the CDR3 is TGTGCCAGCAGCTTAGCGTATGGCAGTAATGGCTACACCTTC.

The rearrangement joins TRBV6-1 to TRBJ1-2, with TRBD1 matching over 8 bases. The V gene end was trimmed by 5 bases and the J gene end by 11 bases; junction bases not matched to a gene: 7. Germline CDR1 is MNHNS and CDR2 is SASEGT. This CDR3 spans 12 amino acids. As DNA, the CDR3 is TGTGCCAGCAGTCTCACAGGGGGTGGTTACACCTTC. This codes for CASSLTGGGYTF.

The chain carries TRBV2 and TRBJ2-5, with a weak D call TRBD2 (7 bases). Deletions cut 7 bases from V and 5 bases from J, with 14 bases between. The germline V gene encodes CDR1 SNHLY and CDR2 FYNNEI. The length of the CDR3 is 13 residues. The DNA of the CDR3 is TGTGCCAGCACCGACGGGGGGCGGGAGACCCAGTACTTC. Protein sequence: CASTDGGRETQYF.

In regard to this clonotype: A much larger clone differs from this one at a single base, so this may be a read error. The chain combines TRBV20-1 with TRBJ2-7; a weak D match, TRBD1 (5 bases). The CDR3 extends over 15 amino acids. The germline gives CDR1 DFQATT, CDR2 SNEGSKA (reference sequence). The CDR3 nucleotides read TGCAGTGCTAGAGATCCCAGGGTGGATGCCAGCGAGCACTACTTC. Encoded protein: CSARDPRVDASEHYF.

This clonotype appeared many times. This chain uses TRBV5-6 with TRBJ1-1, with TRBD1 as a possible D gene (6 bases). The CDR3 has 14 amino acids. Germline V gene data show CDR1 as SGHDT and CDR2 as YYEEEE. With 0 bases removed from V and 4 bases from J, the gap between germline ends came to 10 bases. The CDR3 reads CASSLEGGSTEAFF. The CDR3 DNA follows: TGTGCCAGCAGCTTGGAGGGGGGTTCCACTGAAGCTTTCTTT.

The rearrangement uses TRBV11-1 and TRBJ1-2, with D perhaps matching TRBD1 (5 bases). Trimming left V 5 bases short and J 8 bases short, with 18 bases between. The CDR3 runs 14 residues. In germline, CDR1 is SGHAT, CDR2 FQDESV (reference sequence). CDR3 DNA sequence: TGTGCCAGCAGCCCATTCGGACAACCAACCGGCTACACCTTC. It translates to CASSPFGQPTGYTF.

In this sample, this clonotype turned up many times. V is TRBV6-2 or TRBV6-3 and J is TRBJ1-1, with a possible D match to TRBD1 (5 bases). Between the trimmed V and J ends, which lost 0 bases and 5 bases, there was a span of 13 bases. The CDR3 is 15 amino acids. In germline, CDR1 is MNHEY, CDR2 SVGEGT. The CDR3 sequence: CASSYSSESGTEAFF. In DNA, the CDR3 is TGTGCCAGCAGTTACTCGTCTGAGTCAGGGACTGAAGCTTTCTTT.

Details on this clonotype: Mismatch with germline at one junction end may stem from a read error. Written as DNA, the CDR3 is TGTGCCAGCAGTCCAGGGGCTAGAAACAATGAGAAGTTCTTC. It encodes CASSPGARNNEKFF. The chain employs TRBV12-3 or TRBV12-4 and TRBJ2-1, with a weak D call TRBD1 (6 bases). The CDR3 is made up of 14 amino acids.

This clonotype occurred many times. The chain joins TRBV6-2 or TRBV6-3 to TRBJ2-7; the D is unclear. Per the germline V gene, CDR1 is MNHEY and CDR2 is SVGEGT. Trimming pared 8 bases from V and 1 base from J, leaving 15 bases between. The CDR3 has 14 residues. The CDR3 DNA sequence: TGTGCCAGCGGAGTGGCGTCTTGGTCCTACGAGCAGTACTTC. Amino acids: CASGVASWSYEQYF.

This clonotype has ten or more counts. DNA of the CDR3: TGTGCCAGCAGCTTAGTACAGGGTTCCTACGAGCAGTACTTC. It is translated as CASSLVQGSYEQYF. The V call is TRBV28, the J call TRBJ2-7; D may be TRBD1 (6 bases). CDR1 MDHEN and CDR2 SYDVKM come from the germline V gene. The CDR3 has 14 amino acids. V was shortened by 6 bases and J by 1 base, with 13 bases between the two germline ends.

This clonotype occurred many times. The chain combines TRBV28 with TRBJ1-5, with TRBD1 matching over 7 bases. Germline CDR1 and CDR2: MDHEN and SYDVKM. The ends lost 5 bases at V and 10 bases at J; junction bases unmatched: 11. The CDR3 runs 14 residues. The CDR3 region has the DNA TGTGCCAGCAGTAGTAACAGGGGTTTCGCTCCCCAGCATTTT. It translates to CASSSNRGFAPQHF.

This clonotype was seen at least ten times. The chain uses TRBV27 and TRBJ2-3; tentative D call: TRBD2 (5 bases). Germline values: CDR1 MNHEY, CDR2 SMNVEV (reference sequence). This CDR3 region has 15 residues. V was clipped by 5 bases and J by 1 base, with 13 bases between them. CDR3 nucleotide sequence: TGTGCCAGCAGTCCCCAAGAGGGCGGCACAGATACGCAGTATTTT. This gives the protein CASSPQEGGTDTQYF.

Many counts were recorded for this clonotype. Since a much larger clone is just one base distant, this may be a read error. The V gene is TRBV6-5, the J gene TRBJ1-5; D gene uncertain. Trimming pared 4 bases from V and 2 bases from J, leaving 9 bases between. This CDR3 comprises 14 residues. CDR1 is MNHEY, CDR2 SVGAGI, per germline. CDR3 coding DNA: TGTGCCAGCAGTTGCTCCCAGGGCAATCAGCCCCAGCATTTT. It is translated as CASSCSQGNQPQHF.

The V call is TRBV29-1, the J call TRBJ1-6; D is unresolved. The CDR3 contains 13 residues. V was clipped by 4 bases and J by 5 bases, with 9 bases between them. Germline CDR1 is SQVTM and CDR2 is ANQGSEA. CDR3 in DNA: TGCAGCGTTGGGGAGGGCAATAATTCACCCCTCCACTTT. It translates to CSVGEGNNSPLHF.

Many counts were recorded for this clonotype. The CDR3 DNA reads TGTGCCAGCAGCTTAGTAGGGGACAGGGGGATTCAGTACTTC. Its translation is CASSLVGDRGIQYF. This chain joins TRBV7-9 and TRBJ2-4; 11 bases fit TRBD1. V was pared by 1 base and J by 10 bases, with 3 bases of the junction left unmatched. Germline V gene sequence: CDR1 SEHNR, CDR2 FQNEAQ (reference sequence). This CDR3 spans 14 amino acids.

This clonotype was counted many times. This chain links TRBV6-1 with TRBJ1-2, with 7 bases lining up with TRBD1. CDR3 length: 13 residues. Germline V gene data show CDR1 as MNHNS and CDR2 as SASEGT. V was clipped by 8 bases and J by 4 bases; unmatched bases: 7. Written as DNA, the CDR3 is TGTGCCAGCTCCTCGGACAGGTTCTATGGCTACACCTTC. This translates into CASSSDRFYGYTF.

V gene TRBV30 combines with J gene TRBJ2-3, with TRBD2 matching over 7 bases. V shed 3 bases, J shed 2 bases, and the junction held 8 bases outside the gene matches. The CDR3 runs to 15 residues. The germline CDR1 and CDR2 sequences are GTSNPN and SVGIG (reference sequence). CDR3 DNA sequence: TGTGCCTGGAGCCCAACTAGCGCCGACACAGATACGCAGTATTTT. As protein: CAWSPTSADTDTQYF.

This clonotype occurred many times. The gene calls are TRBV28 and TRBJ2-7; a weak D match, TRBD1 (6 bases). V lost 6 bases and J lost 2, with 17 bases in between. The CDR3 runs to 15 residues. From germline, CDR1 is MDHEN and CDR2 SYDVKM. DNA for the CDR3: TGTGCCAGCAGAGATTGGACAGCACCGACCTACGAGCAGTACTTC. The encoded protein is CASRDWTAPTYEQYF.

The rearrangement joins TRBV6-5 to TRBJ2-5; TRBD1 matches at 11 bases. The germline V gene encodes CDR1 MNHEY and CDR2 SVGAGI. The CDR3 spans 16 residues. J was trimmed by 5 bases and V by 2 bases; bases with no gene match: 7. In DNA form, the CDR3 reads TGTGCCAGCAGTTACCCACCGGGACAGGGGGTCGAGACCCAGTACTTC. It is translated as CASSYPPGQGVETQYF.

This clonotype was picked up many times. The chain recombines TRBV5-1 with TRBJ1-5; D gene unclear. The CDR3 runs to 14 residues. Germline CDR1 reads SGHRS; CDR2 reads YFSETQ. Trimming cost V 0 bases and J 7 bases, with 11 bases left between them. CDR3 residues: CASSLAVGVQPQHF. The CDR3 DNA follows: TGCGCCAGCAGCTTGGCCGTCGGGGTACAGCCCCAGCATTTT.

Only a few counts were recorded for this clonotype. The rearrangement links TRBV20-1 to TRBJ2-7, with 8 nucleotides matching TRBD2. This CDR3 spans 14 amino acids. J was trimmed by 6 bases and V by 3 bases; bases with no gene match: 10. Germline values: CDR1 DFQATT, CDR2 SNEGSKA (reference sequence). The CDR3 sequence: CSASSGSHSSEQYF. The CDR3 DNA is TGCAGTGCTAGCAGCGGGAGCCATAGCTCCGAGCAGTACTTC.

This clonotype was detected many times. The V and J genes are TRBV20-1 and TRBJ2-5, with 7 bases that match TRBD1. This CDR3 spans 15 amino acids. CDR1 is DFQATT, CDR2 SNEGSKA, per germline (reference sequence). V dropped 0 bases and J dropped 5; count of bases not matched to a gene: 9. The CDR3 sequence is CSAREKGAMRETQYF. The CDR3 DNA is TGCAGTGCTAGAGAAAAGGGGGCGATGCGGGAGACCCAGTACTTC.

This clonotype was counted at least ten times. At one boundary the junction diverges from the germline segment, which might be a read error. This chain joins TRBV12-3 or TRBV12-4 and TRBJ2-4, with 8 bases identical to TRBD2. The CDR3 spans 17 residues. The CDR3 DNA reads TGTGCCAGCAGTTCGATACTAGCGGATTTAGCCAAAAACATTAAGTACTTC. Translated: CASSSILADLAKNIKYF.

As concerns this clonotype: This may arise from a read error, as a much more abundant clone is one base away. The chain employs TRBV6-1 and TRBJ1-6; tentative D call: TRBD1 (6 bases). The CDR3 is 16 amino acids. Germline loops: CDR1 MNHNS, CDR2 SASEGT. The DNA for the CDR3 is TGTGCCAGCAGTGAAATGGGTGGGCAGGGGCATTCACACCTCCACTTT. It yields the protein CASSEMGGQGHSHLHF.

To note about this clonotype: This may be a read error, as it is one base from a much larger clone. The chain has TRBV27 and TRBJ2-6, with D maybe TRBD1 (5 bases). This CDR3 comprises 14 residues. Looked up from germline, CDR1 is MNHEY and CDR2 is SMNVEV (reference sequence). The CDR3 DNA is TGTGCCTGCAGTGGACAAACTGGGGCCAACGTCCTGACTTTC. Residues: CACSGQTGANVLTF.

The chain uses TRBV7-2 and TRBJ2-5; possibly TRBD2 for D (7 bases). The CDR3 has 14 amino acids. Germline-derived CDR1 and CDR2 are SGHTA and FQGNSA. Trimming cost V 5 bases and J 4 bases, with 14 bases left between them. The CDR3 loop reads CASSPAGAGETQYF. The CDR3 DNA follows: TGTGCCAGCAGCCCCGCGGGGGCGGGAGAGACCCAGTACTTC. The entire variable domain, with the rest obtained from reference TRBV7-2 and TRBJ2-5, is as follows: GAGVSQSPSNKVTEKGKDVELRCDPISGHTALYWYRQSLGQGLEFLIYFQGNSAPDKSGLPSDRFSAERTGGSVSTLTIQRTQQEDSAVYLCASSPAGAGETQYFGPGTRLLVL.